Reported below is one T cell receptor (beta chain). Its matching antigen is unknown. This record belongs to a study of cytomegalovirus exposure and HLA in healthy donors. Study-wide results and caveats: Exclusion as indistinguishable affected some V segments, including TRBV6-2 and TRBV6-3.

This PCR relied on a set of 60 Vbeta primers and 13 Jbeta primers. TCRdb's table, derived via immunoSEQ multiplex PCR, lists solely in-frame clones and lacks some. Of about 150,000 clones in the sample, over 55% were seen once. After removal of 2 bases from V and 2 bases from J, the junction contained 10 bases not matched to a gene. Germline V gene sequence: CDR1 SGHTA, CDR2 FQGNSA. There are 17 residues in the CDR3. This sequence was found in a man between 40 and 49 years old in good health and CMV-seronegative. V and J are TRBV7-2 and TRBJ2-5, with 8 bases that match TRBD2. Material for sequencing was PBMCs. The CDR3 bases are TGTGCCAGCAGCTTAAGGGGGGCTAGCGGGCTTCAAGAGACCCAGTACTTC. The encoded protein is CASSLRGASGLQETQYF.